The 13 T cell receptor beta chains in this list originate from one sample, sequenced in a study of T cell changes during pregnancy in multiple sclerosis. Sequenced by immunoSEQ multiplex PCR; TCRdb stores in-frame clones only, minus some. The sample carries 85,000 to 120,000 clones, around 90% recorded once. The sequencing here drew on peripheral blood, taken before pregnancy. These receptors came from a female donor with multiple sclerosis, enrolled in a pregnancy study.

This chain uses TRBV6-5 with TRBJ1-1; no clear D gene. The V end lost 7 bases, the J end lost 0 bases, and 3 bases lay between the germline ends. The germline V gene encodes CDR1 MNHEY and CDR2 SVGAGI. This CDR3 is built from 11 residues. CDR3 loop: CASKLNTEAFF. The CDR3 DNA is TGTGCCAGCAAGCTGAACACTGAAGCTTTCTTT.

CDR3: CASSRGQLQYNEQFF. CDR3 in DNA: TGCGCCAGCAGCCGGGGACAGCTACAATACAATGAGCAGTTCTTC. The chain has TRBV5-1 and TRBJ2-1; 7 positions match TRBD1. There are 15 residues in the CDR3. Germline CDR1 and CDR2: SGHRS and YFSETQ. V lost 4 bases and J lost 4; bases outside the gene matches: 8.

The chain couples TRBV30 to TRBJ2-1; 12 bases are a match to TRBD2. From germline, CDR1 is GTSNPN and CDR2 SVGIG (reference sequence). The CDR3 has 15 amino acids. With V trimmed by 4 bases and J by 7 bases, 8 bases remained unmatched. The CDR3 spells CAWTPSGRAANEQFF. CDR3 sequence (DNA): TGTGCCTGGACCCCTAGCGGGAGGGCCGCAAATGAGCAGTTCTTC.

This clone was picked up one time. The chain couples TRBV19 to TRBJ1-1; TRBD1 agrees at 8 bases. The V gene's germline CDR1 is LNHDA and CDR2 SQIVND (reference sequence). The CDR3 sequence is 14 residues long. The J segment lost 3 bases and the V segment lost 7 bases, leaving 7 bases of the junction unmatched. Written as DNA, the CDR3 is TGTGCCAGTACCAGGACAGGGAAGGACACTGAAGCTTTCTTT. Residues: CASTRTGKDTEAFF.

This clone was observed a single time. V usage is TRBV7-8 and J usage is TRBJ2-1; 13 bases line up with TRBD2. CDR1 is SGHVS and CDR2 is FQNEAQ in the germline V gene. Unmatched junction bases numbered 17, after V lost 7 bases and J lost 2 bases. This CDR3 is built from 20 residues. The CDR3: CASTRLDGTSGTVTYNEQFF. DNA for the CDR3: TGTGCCAGCACGCGCTTAGATGGGACTAGCGGGACCGTAACCTACAATGAGCAGTTCTTC.

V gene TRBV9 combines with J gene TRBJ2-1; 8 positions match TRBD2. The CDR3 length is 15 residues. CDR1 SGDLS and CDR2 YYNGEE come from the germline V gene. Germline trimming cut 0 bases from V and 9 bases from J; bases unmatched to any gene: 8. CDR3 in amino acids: CASSVERAGESEQFF. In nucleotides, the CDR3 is TGTGCCAGCAGCGTAGAAAGAGCGGGAGAGAGTGAGCAGTTCTTC.

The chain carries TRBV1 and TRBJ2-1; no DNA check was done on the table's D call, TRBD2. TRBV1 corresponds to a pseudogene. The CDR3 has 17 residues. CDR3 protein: CTSSQPGLAGVFAEQFF. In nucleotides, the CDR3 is TGCACCAGCAGCCAACCCGGACTAGCGGGAGTGTTTGCTGAGCAGTTCTTC.

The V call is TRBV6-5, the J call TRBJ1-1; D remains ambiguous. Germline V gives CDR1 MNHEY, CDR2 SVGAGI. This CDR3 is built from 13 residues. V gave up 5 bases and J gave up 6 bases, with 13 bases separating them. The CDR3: CASSNWRVAEAFF. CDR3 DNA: TGTGCCAGCAGTAACTGGAGGGTCGCTGAAGCTTTCTTT.

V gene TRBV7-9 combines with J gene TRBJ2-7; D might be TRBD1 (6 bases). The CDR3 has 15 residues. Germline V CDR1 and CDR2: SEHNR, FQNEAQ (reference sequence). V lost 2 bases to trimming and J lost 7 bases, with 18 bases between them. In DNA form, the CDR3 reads TGTGCCAGCAGCTTAAGTTGGACAGCCGCTACAGAGCAGTACTTC. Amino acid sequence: CASSLSWTAATEQYF. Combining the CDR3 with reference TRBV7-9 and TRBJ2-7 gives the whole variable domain DTGVSQNPRHKITKRGQNVTFRCDPISEHNRLYWYRQTLGQGPEFLTYFQNEAQLEKSRLLSDRFSAERPKGSFSTLEIQRTEQGDSAMYLCASSLSWTAATEQYFGPGTRLTVT.

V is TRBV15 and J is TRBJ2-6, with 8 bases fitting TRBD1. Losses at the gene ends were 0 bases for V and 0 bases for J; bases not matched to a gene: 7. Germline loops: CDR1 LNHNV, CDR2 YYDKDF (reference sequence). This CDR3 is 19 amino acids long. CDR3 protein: CATSRDARTGPSGANVLTF. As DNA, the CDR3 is TGTGCCACCAGCAGAGATGCGAGGACAGGGCCCTCTGGGGCCAACGTCCTGACTTTC. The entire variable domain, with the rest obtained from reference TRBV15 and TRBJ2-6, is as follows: DAMVIQNPRYQVTQFGKPVTLSCSQTLNHNVMYWYQQKSSQAPKLLFHYYDKDFNNEADTPDNFQSRRPNTSFCFLDIRSPGLGDTAMYLCATSRDARTGPSGANVLTFGAGSRLTVL.

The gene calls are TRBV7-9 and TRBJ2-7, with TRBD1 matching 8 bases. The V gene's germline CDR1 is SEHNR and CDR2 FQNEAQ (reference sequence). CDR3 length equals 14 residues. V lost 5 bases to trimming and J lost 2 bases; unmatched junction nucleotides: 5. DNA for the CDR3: TGTGCCAGCAGCCGTCAGGGGGCCCCCTACGAGCAGTACTTC. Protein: CASSRQGAPYEQYF.

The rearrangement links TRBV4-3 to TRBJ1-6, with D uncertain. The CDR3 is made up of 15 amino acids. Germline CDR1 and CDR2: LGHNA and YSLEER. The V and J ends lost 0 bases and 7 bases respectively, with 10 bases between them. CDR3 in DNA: TGCGCCAGCAGCCAAGATCTCCCAGGCAATTCACCCCTCCACTTT. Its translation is CASSQDLPGNSPLHF.

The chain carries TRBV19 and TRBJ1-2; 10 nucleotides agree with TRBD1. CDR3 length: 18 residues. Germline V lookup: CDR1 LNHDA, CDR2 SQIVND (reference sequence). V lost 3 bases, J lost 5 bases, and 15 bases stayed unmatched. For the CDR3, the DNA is TGTGCCAGTAGTATGGCGCCTTTTACGGGACAGGGGCGATATGGCTACACCTTC. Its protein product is CASSMAPFTGQGRYGYTF.